These 9 T cell receptor beta chains originate from one sample sequenced in a study of Graves' ophthalmopathy and Graves' hyperthyroidism. Amplification targeted the TCR beta CDR3 regions, with RNA transcripts as the source material. Following a first-round RT-PCR that used HTBI primers, a second-round multiplex PCR was carried out. TCRdb re-analysed the multiplex PCR reads in MiXCR, keeping a single row per CDR3 protein. The table has approximately 480,000 distinct CDR3 sequences, roughly 14% seen once. The sequenced sample consisted of blood. The receptors shown here come from a woman younger than 45 with Graves' ophthalmopathy.

As to this clonotype: A much larger clone lies one base from this, so it may be a read error. The V call is TRBV11-2, the J call TRBJ2-7; the D call may be TRBD1 or TRBD2 (5 bases each). The CDR3 has 13 amino acids. Germline V lookup: CDR1 SGHAT, CDR2 FQNNGV. Here the CDR3 reads CASSTADTYEQCF. CDR3 in DNA: TGTGCCAGCAGCACAGCGGACACCTACGAGCAGTGCTTC. The full variable domain, with the rest looked up from reference TRBV11-2 and TRBJ2-7, is EAGVAQSPRYKIIEKRQSVAFWCNPISGHATLYWYQQILGQGPKLLIQFQNNGVVDDSQLPKDRFSAERLKGVDSTLKIQPAKLEDSAVYLCASSTADTYEQCFGPGTRLTVT.

This clonotype was seen repeatedly, ten times or more. The V and J genes are TRBV6-2 or TRBV6-3 and TRBJ2-7; TRBD1 aligns across 8 bases. The CDR3 runs 13 residues. Germline loops: CDR1 MNHEY, CDR2 SVGEGT. Unmatched junction bases numbered 6, after V lost 6 bases and J lost 5 bases. The CDR3 is CASSQDRVHEQYF. CDR3 DNA sequence: TGTGCCAGCAGCCAGGACAGGGTACACGAGCAGTACTTC.

In its sample, this clonotype was seen many times. The CDR3, as DNA: TGTGCCAGCAGAGGGACAGTCTCGGGCCAGCCCCAGCATTTT. Amino acids: CASRGTVSGQPQHF. V is TRBV28 and J is TRBJ1-5, with 7 bases that match TRBD1. J gave up 7 bases and V 6 bases, and 9 bases lay outside the gene matches. Germline V gives CDR1 MDHEN, CDR2 SYDVKM. This CDR3 is 14 amino acids long.

This chain links TRBV12-3 or TRBV12-4 with TRBJ1-2; possible D gene TRBD1, 5 bases. Trimming removed 6 bases at V and 4 bases at J, with 18 bases between. The CDR3 contains 15 residues. The CDR3 loop reads CASSLYDSPFYGYTF. CDR3 bases: TGTGCCAGCAGCCTCTACGACAGTCCCTTCTATGGCTACACCTTC.

At least ten counts were recorded for this clonotype. This chain links TRBV7-2 with TRBJ2-5; tentatively, D is TRBD1 (5 bases). The germline gives CDR1 SGHTA, CDR2 FQGNSA. The CDR3 sequence is 13 residues long. The V gene lost 2 bases and the J gene lost 5 bases, with 9 bases spanning the gap. CDR3 DNA: TGTGCCAGCAGCTTACAGGGATGGGAGACCCAGTACTTC. This encodes CASSLQGWETQYF.

There are many counts of this clonotype. The chain combines TRBV5-1 with TRBJ1-1; perhaps TRBD1 as D (5 bases). Germline CDR1 is SGHRS and CDR2 is YFSETQ. Trimming cost V 4 bases and J 4 bases, with 8 bases left between them. The CDR3 has 12 amino acids. CDR3 protein: CASSRDGTEAFF. DNA of the CDR3: TGCGCCAGCAGCCGGGACGGCACTGAAGCTTTCTTT.

Turning to this clonotype: A much larger clone lies one base from this, so it may be a read error. The J gene is TRBJ2-7, the V gene TRBV3-1; 9 positions agree with TRBD1. The trim removed 2 bases at V and 2 bases at J, leaving 1 base unmatched. The V gene's germline CDR1 is LGHDT and CDR2 YNNKEL (reference sequence). The CDR3 consists of 14 residues. The CDR3 DNA sequence: TGTGCCAGCAGCCAACGGACAGGGGCCTACGAGCAGTACTTC. This codes for CASSQRTGAYEQYF.

The sample holds many counts of this clonotype. The chain employs TRBV6-1 and TRBJ1-5; 10 positions match TRBD1. The V gene end was trimmed by 7 bases and the J gene end by 1 base; junction bases not matched to a gene: 4. CDR3 length: 15 amino acids. Per the germline V gene, CDR1 is MNHNS and CDR2 is SASEGT. CDR3 sequence: CASIWTGGSNQPQHF. The DNA for the CDR3 is TGTGCCAGCATCTGGACAGGGGGAAGCAATCAGCCCCAGCATTTT.

Ten or more counts support this clonotype. The V and J genes are TRBV28 and TRBJ1-1, with D possibly being TRBD1 (6 bases). Germline loops: CDR1 MDHEN, CDR2 SYDVKM. V shed 5 bases and J shed 4 bases, with 11 bases lying between them. The CDR3 is made up of 13 amino acids. CDR3 region: CASSIGQPTEAFF. CDR3 coding DNA: TGTGCCAGCAGTATTGGACAGCCCACTGAAGCTTTCTTT.